The entry below describes one T cell receptor beta chain. What it binds is unknown. Eight separate reactions per sample yielded the cDNA. The unique tags termed UMIs, each holding a 6-nucleotide sample barcode, were added by means of template switching. From the 5' RACE reads, TCRdb lists one entry per CDR3 protein and no DNA. Its table lists 80,000 or so distinct CDR3 sequences. This entry comes from a study of monozygotic twins with inflammatory bowel disease. Overall study results and limits: The existence of one strong signal or clonotype linked to IBD lacked support. IBD patients exhibited fewer clonotypes shared with other individuals than healthy twins, particularly with disease activity.

The sequence came from a human donor with ulcerative colitis or Crohn's disease, or a healthy co-twin of an affected twin (not recorded which). Sequencing was performed on blood.

CDR3 sequence reads: CASSFAPLQGWRSNQPQHF. The rearrangement joins TRBV12-1 to TRBJ1-5; TCRdb picks TRBD1, but there is no DNA to check that call. TRBV12-1 represents a pseudogene. The CDR3 spans 19 residues.